This T cell receptor beta chain was obtained from a study of OX40 agonist ivuxolimab in advanced cancers. Study-level background: Those treated in dose escalation had hepatocellular carcinoma, melanoma, renal cell cancer or head and neck cancer. From 23 to 79 years was the age range, with a mean of around 60 years, and over 70% were male. Study-wide results and limits: At 0.1 to 3.0 mg/kg, clonal expansion of CD4+ and CD8+ blood T cells had occurred by week 6.

The method was immunoSEQ multiplex PCR; TCRdb's version includes in-frame clones alone and lacks a portion of them. The sample contains 44,000 or so clones, 88% of which appear only once. For this clone: No antigen is known for it.

Unmatched junction bases numbered 4, after V lost 5 bases and J lost 7 bases. The CDR3 is 12 residues long. Germline V gene lookup returns CDR1 LNHDA and CDR2 SQIVND (reference sequence). The rearrangement uses TRBV19 and TRBJ1-2, with 7 nucleotides matching TRBD1. The clonotype was recovered from an adult with an advanced solid tumor such as melanoma, head and neck, liver or kidney cancer. The sample here was CD4+ or CD8+ T cells sorted from blood, taken in a trial of the OX40 agonist ivuxolimab. The CDR3 loop reads CASSPRDSGYTF. The CDR3 DNA reads as TGTGCCAGTAGTCCCCGGGACAGTGGCTACACCTTC.